This T cell receptor (beta chain) was obtained from a study of blood T cell repertoires in COVID-19. Whole-study context: Samples came from the United States, Italy and Spain, spanning acute and convalescent COVID-19. T cells, B-cell-depleted T cells, or PBMCs supplied cDNA or gDNA.

This CDR3 spans 17 amino acids. V was shortened by 1 base and J by 7 bases, with 17 bases between the two germline ends. Germline-derived CDR1 and CDR2 are SEHNR and FQNEAQ (reference sequence). Source study methods: The assay estimated nucleated cells by amplifying reference gene primers. Produced via immunoSEQ multiplex PCR; TCRdb's table is partial and in-frame only. The V and J calls and the clone size are those of that table, but D and trimming were determined from the DNA. The data show a few hundred thousand clones, roughly 89% seen once. Participants were aged roughly 18 to 90 years, lived in under 25 US areas, and enrolled virtually.

Sequenced sample: PBMCs or T cells enriched from blood (not recorded which). The receptor was derived from a man younger than 35 with acute COVID-19. The gene calls are TRBV7-9 and TRBJ1-6; D is undetermined. Here the CDR3 reads CASSLGSGISGNSPLHF. CDR3 sequence (DNA): TGTGCCAGCAGCTTAGGGTCCGGGATATCGGGGAATTCACCCCTCCACTTT.